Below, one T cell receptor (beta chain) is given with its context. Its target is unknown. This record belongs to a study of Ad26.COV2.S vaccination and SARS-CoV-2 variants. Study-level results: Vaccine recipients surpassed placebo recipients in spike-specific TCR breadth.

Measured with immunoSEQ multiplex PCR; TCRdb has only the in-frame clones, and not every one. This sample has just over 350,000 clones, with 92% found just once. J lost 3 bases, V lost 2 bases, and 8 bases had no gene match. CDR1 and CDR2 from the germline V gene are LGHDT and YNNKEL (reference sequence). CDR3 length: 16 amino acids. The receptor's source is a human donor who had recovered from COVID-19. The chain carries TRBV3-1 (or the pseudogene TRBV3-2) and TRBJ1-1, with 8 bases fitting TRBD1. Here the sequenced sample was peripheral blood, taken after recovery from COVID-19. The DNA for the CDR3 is TGTGCCAGCAGCCAACCGACAACGACAGGGGACACTGAAGCTTTCTTT. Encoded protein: CASSQPTTTGDTEAFF.